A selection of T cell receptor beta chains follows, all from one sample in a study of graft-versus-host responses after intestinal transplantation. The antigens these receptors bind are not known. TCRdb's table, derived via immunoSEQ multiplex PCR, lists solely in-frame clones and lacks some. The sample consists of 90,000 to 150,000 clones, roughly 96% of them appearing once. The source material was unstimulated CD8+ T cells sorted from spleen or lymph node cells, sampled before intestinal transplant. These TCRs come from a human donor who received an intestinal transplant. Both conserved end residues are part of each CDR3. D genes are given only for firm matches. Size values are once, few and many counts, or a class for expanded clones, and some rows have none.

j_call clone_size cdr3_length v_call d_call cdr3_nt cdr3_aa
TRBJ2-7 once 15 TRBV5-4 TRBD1 TGTGCCAGCAGCTACCCCGGGACAGGGGCCTACGAGCAGTACTTC CASSYPGTGAYEQYF
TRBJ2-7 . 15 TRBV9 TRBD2 TGTGCCAGCAGCGCGACTAGCGGGAGTTCCTACGAGCAGTACTTC CASSATSGSSYEQYF
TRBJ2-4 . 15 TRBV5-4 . TGTGCCAGCAGCTTCCAGGGGGGGGCCAAAAACATTCAGTACTTC CASSFQGGAKNIQYF
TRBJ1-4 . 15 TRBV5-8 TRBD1 TGTGCCAGCAGCCTCGGACAGGGTAGTAATGAAAAACTGTTTTTT CASSLGQGSNEKLFF
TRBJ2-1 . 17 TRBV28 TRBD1 TGTGCCAGCAGCCTAACCCTGGGACAGGGGGTCTTCGATGAGCAGTTCTTC CASSLTLGQGVFDEQFF
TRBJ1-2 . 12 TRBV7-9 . TGTGCCAGCAGCCACCAGGGATACGGCTACACCTTC CASSHQGYGYTF
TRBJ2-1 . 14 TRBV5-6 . TGTGCCAGCAGCTTGGGGGGACGAGTCAATGAGCAGTTCTTC CASSLGGRVNEQFF
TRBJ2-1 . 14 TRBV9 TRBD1 TGTGCCAGCAGCTCCGGACAGGAAGGGAGTGAGCAGTTCTTC CASSSGQEGSEQFF
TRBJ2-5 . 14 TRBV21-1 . TGTGCCAGCAGCAAACCCTTACAGGGTGAGACCCAGTACTTC CASSKPLQGETQYF
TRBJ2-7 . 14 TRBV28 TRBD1 TGTGCCAGCAGTTTGGGGACAGGGTGGGACGAGCAGTACTTC CASSLGTGWDEQYF
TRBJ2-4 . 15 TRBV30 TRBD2 TGTGCCTGGAGCACTAGCGGGAGGGGAAAAAACATTCAGTACTTC CAWSTSGRGKNIQYF
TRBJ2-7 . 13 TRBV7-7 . TGTGCCAGCAGCTTATTGTTGGGTTACGAGCAGTACTTC CASSLLLGYEQYF
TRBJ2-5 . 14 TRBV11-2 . TGTGCCAGCAGCTTCAGTCTCGGCCAAGAGACCCAGTACTTC CASSFSLGQETQYF
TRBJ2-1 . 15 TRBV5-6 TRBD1 TGTGCCAGCAGCTTTCGCGGACAGGGTTACAATGAGCAGTTCTTC CASSFRGQGYNEQFF
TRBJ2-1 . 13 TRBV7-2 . TGTGCCAGCAGATTAACAGACTACAATGAGCAGTTCTTC CASRLTDYNEQFF
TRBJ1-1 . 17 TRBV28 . TGTGCCAGCAGTTTATATTTCCGGGGGTCGGTGAACACTGAAGCTTTCTTT CASSLYFRGSVNTEAFF
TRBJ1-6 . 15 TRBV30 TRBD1 TGTGCCTGGCACAACCGGGACAGGGGGAATTCACCCCTCCACTTT CAWHNRDRGNSPLHF
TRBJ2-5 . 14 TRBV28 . TGTGCCAGCAGGTTAGGCTCGGGAAAAGAGACCCAGTACTTC CASRLGSGKETQYF
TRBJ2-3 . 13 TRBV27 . TGTGCCAGCAGTTATGGATACACAGATACGCAGTATTTT CASSYGYTDTQYF
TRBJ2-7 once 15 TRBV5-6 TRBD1 TGTGCCAGCAGCTGGGGGACAGGGGGCTCCTACGAGCAGTACTTC CASSWGTGGSYEQYF